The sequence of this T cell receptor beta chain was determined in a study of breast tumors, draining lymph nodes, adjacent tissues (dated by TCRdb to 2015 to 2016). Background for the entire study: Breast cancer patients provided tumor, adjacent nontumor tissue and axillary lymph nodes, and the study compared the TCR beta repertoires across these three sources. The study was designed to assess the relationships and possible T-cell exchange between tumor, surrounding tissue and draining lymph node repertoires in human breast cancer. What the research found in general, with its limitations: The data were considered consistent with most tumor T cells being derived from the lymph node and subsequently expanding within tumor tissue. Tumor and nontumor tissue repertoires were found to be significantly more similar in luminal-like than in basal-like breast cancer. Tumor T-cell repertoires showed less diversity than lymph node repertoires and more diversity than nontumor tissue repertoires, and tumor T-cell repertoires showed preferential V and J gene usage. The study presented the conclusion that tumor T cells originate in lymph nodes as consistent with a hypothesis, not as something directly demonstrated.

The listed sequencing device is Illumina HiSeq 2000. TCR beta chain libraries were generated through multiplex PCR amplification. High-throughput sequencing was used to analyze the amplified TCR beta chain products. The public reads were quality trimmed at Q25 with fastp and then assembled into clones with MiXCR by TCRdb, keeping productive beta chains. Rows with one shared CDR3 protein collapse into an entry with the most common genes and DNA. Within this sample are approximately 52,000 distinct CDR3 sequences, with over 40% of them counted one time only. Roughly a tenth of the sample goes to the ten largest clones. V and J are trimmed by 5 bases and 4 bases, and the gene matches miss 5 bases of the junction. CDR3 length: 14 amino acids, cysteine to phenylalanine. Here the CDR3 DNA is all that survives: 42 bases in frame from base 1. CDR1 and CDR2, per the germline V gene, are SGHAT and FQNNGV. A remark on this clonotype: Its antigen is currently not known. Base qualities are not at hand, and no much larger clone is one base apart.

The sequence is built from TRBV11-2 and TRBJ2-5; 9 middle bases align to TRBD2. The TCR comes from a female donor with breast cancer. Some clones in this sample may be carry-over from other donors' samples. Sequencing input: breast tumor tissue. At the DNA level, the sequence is TGTGCCAGCAGCGTTGCGGGAGGGACAGAGACCCAGTACTTC. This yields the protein CASSVAGGTETQYF.